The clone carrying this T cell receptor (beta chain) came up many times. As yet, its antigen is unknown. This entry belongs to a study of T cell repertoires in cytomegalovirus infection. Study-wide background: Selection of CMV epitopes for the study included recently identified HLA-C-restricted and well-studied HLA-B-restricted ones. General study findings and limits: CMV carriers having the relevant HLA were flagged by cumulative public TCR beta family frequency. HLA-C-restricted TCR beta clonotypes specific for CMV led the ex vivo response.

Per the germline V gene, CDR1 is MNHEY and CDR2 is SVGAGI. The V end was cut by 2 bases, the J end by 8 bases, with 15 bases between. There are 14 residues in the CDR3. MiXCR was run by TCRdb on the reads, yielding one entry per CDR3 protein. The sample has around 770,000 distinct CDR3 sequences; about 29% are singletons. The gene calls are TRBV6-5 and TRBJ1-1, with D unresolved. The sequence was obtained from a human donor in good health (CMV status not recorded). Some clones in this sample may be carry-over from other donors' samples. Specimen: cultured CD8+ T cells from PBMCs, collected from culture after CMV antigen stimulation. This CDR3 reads CASSYQHSAIEAFF. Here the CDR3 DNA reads TGTGCCAGCAGTTACCAACATTCGGCTATCGAAGCTTTCTTT.